The 15 T cell receptor beta chains given below trace back to one sample, sequenced in a study of cytomegalovirus exposure and HLA in healthy donors. PCR amplification relied on 60 Vbeta primers (plus 13 Jbeta primers). Assay: immunoSEQ multiplex PCR; the TCRdb copy retains only in-frame clones and omits some. The table for this sample gives about 39,000 clones. The sequenced material came from PBMCs. The receptors derive from a woman under 40 in good health and CMV-seropositive.

This rearrangement joins TRBV7-2 to TRBJ1-6, with D unclear. Germline CDR1 is SGHTA and CDR2 is FQGNSA. The ends were cut back, 1 base at V and 10 bases at J, with 17 bases in the middle. The CDR3 totals 16 residues. CDR3 protein: CASSLGSTLIWSPLHF. CDR3 nucleotide sequence: TGTGCCAGCAGCTTAGGATCGACACTTATTTGGTCACCCCTCCACTTT.

The J gene is TRBJ1-2, the V gene TRBV19; D is unresolved. Germline loops: CDR1 LNHDA, CDR2 SQIVND (reference sequence). The CDR3 covers 15 residues. Trimming cost V 2 bases and J 6 bases, with 16 bases left between them. The CDR3 DNA reads as TGTGCCAGTAGTATATTTCGCGGGATGAGACATGGCTACACCTTC. It encodes CASSIFRGMRHGYTF.

The chain has TRBV5-6 and TRBJ2-2, with 7 bases fitting TRBD1. V lost 2 bases and J lost 3; bases outside the gene matches: 7. The CDR3 sequence is 16 residues long. CDR1 and CDR2 from the germline V gene are SGHDT and YYEEEE. CDR3 nucleotide sequence: TGTGCCAGCAGCTTTGGAAGGGGGCGATACACCGGGGAGCTGTTTTTT. Its protein is CASSFGRGRYTGELFF.

As DNA, the CDR3 is TGTGCCAGCAGCTTAAAGGTACCGGGGGGGTGGACAGCGTTGGCTGAGCAGTTCTTC. This encodes CASSLKVPGGWTALAEQFF. The chain couples TRBV13 to TRBJ2-1; 8 nucleotides align to TRBD2. The CDR3 length is 19 residues. Losses at the gene ends were 2 bases for V and 9 bases for J; bases not matched to a gene: 21. Germline assignment: CDR1 PRHDT and CDR2 FYEKMQ (reference sequence).

This chain connects TRBV10-2 to TRBJ2-2; 7 positions agree with TRBD2. Unmatched junction bases numbered 6, after V lost 2 bases and J lost 3 bases. Germline V gene data show CDR1 as WSHSY and CDR2 as SAAADI. The CDR3 length is 16 residues. The CDR3 nucleotides read TGCGCCAGCAGTGAGACGAGGACTAGGTACACCGGGGAGCTGTTTTTT. It specifies CASSETRTRYTGELFF.

J is TRBJ2-5 and V is TRBV5-4; 9 positions match TRBD1. V lost 4 bases and J lost 1; bases outside the gene matches: 11. Germline CDR1 and CDR2: SGHNT and YYREEE (reference sequence). The CDR3 is 17 residues long. CDR3 sequence reads: CASSGIRLDRGQETQYF. The CDR3 coding sequence is TGTGCCAGCAGCGGGATAAGATTGGACAGGGGCCAAGAGACCCAGTACTTC.

The chain has TRBV7-2 and TRBJ2-7; D may be TRBD2 (5 bases). Germline-derived CDR1 and CDR2 are SGHTA and FQGNSA. V lost 1 base and J 5 bases, leaving 12 bases between the germline ends. The CDR3 contains 14 residues. The CDR3 here is CASSLVNEGHEQYF. The CDR3 nucleotides are TGTGCCAGCAGCTTAGTTAACGAGGGCCACGAGCAGTACTTC.

The V and J genes are TRBV11-1 and TRBJ2-1; TRBD1 matches at 11 bases. Looked up from germline, CDR1 is SGHAT and CDR2 is FQDESV (reference sequence). J gave up 2 bases and V 3 bases, and 3 bases lay outside the gene matches. The CDR3 covers 16 residues. In DNA form, the CDR3 reads TGTGCCAGCAGCTTGGACAGGGGGCGCGCCTACAATGAGCAGTTCTTC. Translating gives CASSLDRGRAYNEQFF.

CDR3: CASGPFSLHGYTF. For the CDR3, the DNA is TGTGCCAGTGGCCCTTTTAGCCTCCATGGCTACACCTTC. The chain carries TRBV19 and TRBJ1-2; the D is unclear. The CDR3 sequence is 13 residues long. CDR1 LNHDA and CDR2 SQIVND come from the germline V gene (reference sequence). V was shortened by 8 bases and J by 6 bases, with 16 bases between the two germline ends.

Here the CDR3 DNA reads TGTGCCTGGATCCAACCCCGGGGGAACTATGGCTACACCTTC. It yields the protein CAWIQPRGNYGYTF. J is TRBJ1-2 and V is TRBV30; possible D gene TRBD1, 5 bases. Between the trimmed V and J ends, which lost 4 bases and 2 bases, there was a span of 14 bases. The CDR3 covers 14 residues. The germline CDR1 and CDR2 sequences are GTSNPN and SVGIG (reference sequence). Variable domain in full (rest from reference TRBV30 and TRBJ1-2): SQTIHQWPATLVQPVGSPLSLECTVEGTSNPNLYWYRQAAGRGLQLLFYSVGIGQISSEVPQNLSASRPQDRQFILSSKKLLLSDSGFYLCAWIQPRGNYGYTFGSGTRLTVV.

With respect to this clone: One junction end disagrees with the germline gene, perhaps due to a read error. The chain combines TRBV6-1 with TRBJ2-1, with 7 bases that match TRBD1. The CDR3 covers 12 residues. CDR1 and CDR2 (germline): MNHNS, SASEGT. The CDR3 loop is CATGQRYNGQFF. CDR3 coding DNA: TGTGCCACGGGACAGCGATACAATGGGCAGTTCTTC.

This chain links TRBV7-9 with TRBJ2-3, with D tentatively TRBD2 (7 bases). This CDR3 spans 14 amino acids. V lost 6 bases, J lost 3 bases, and 13 bases lay in between. The germline V gene encodes CDR1 SEHNR and CDR2 FQNEAQ (reference sequence). This chain's CDR3 is CASRRGGGTDTQYF. The CDR3 region has the DNA TGTGCCAGCAGACGGGGAGGGGGGACAGATACGCAGTATTTT.

The gene calls are TRBV19 and TRBJ1-4; D not resolved. The germline V gene has CDR1 LNHDA and CDR2 SQIVND (reference sequence). V lost 4 bases and J lost 7, with 10 bases in between. The CDR3 consists of 13 residues. CDR3 nucleotides: TGTGCCAGTAGTAGCCGGGTTCGTGAAAAACTGTTTTTT. Protein: CASSSRVREKLFF.

This chain joins TRBV13 and TRBJ1-1; no clear D gene. Trimming took 1 base from V and 0 from J, leaving 9 bases between them. The germline V gene encodes CDR1 PRHDT and CDR2 FYEKMQ (reference sequence). The CDR3 loop spans 15 amino acids. CDR3 in amino acids: CASSLDRGLNTEAFF. The CDR3 DNA reads TGTGCCAGCAGCTTAGATCGGGGTCTGAACACTGAAGCTTTCTTT. Together with reference TRBV13 and TRBJ1-1, the CDR3 gives the full variable domain: AAGVIQSPRHLIKEKRETATLKCYPIPRHDTVYWYQQGPGQDPQFLISFYEKMQSDKGSIPDRFSAQQFSDYHSELNMSSLELGDSALYFCASSLDRGLNTEAFFGQGTRLTVV.

This chain uses TRBV6-1 with TRBJ1-1; the D gene is possibly TRBD1 (5 bases). Trimming pared 4 bases from V and 5 bases from J, leaving 14 bases between. Germline values: CDR1 MNHNS, CDR2 SASEGT. This CDR3 has 14 residues. The CDR3 here is CASSVNRKETEAFF. CDR3 DNA sequence: TGTGCCAGCAGTGTAAACAGGAAGGAGACTGAAGCTTTCTTT.